The 21 T cell receptor beta chains presented below share a single source sample, sequenced in a study of beta chain features in type 1 diabetes. Notes on the study in general: When Type 1 diabetes patients were examined, their TCRB CDR3s proved moderately but significantly shorter in all four CD4+ subsets.

Since all of the isolated RNA was reverse transcribed, expressed TCRB transcripts were what got sequenced. The method was immunoSEQ multiplex PCR; TCRdb's version includes in-frame clones alone and lacks a portion of them. The data show roughly 730,000 clones, with roughly 13% seen just once and less than 0.025% held by the top ten. No antigen has been assigned to these receptors. Sequencing used naive CD4+ T cells from blood. Receptor source: a man aged 18 to 30 with type 1 diabetes.

This clone was seen a handful of times. This sequence joins TRBV5-4 and TRBJ2-1; a possible D gene is TRBD2 (5 bases). Per germline, CDR1 SGHNT and CDR2 YYREEE (reference sequence). The CDR3 totals 13 residues. Trimming cost V 4 bases and J 10 bases, with 15 bases left between them. CDR3 region: CASSVHGIPEQFF. DNA for the CDR3: TGTGCCAGCAGCGTACACGGGATCCCCGAGCAGTTCTTC.

The chain combines TRBV9 with TRBJ2-3, with D maybe TRBD2 (5 bases). With 0 bases removed from V and 2 bases from J, the gap between germline ends came to 19 bases. Germline CDR1 SGDLS, CDR2 YYNGEE. The CDR3 is 18 amino acids. This chain's CDR3 is CASSVGLPDSPHTDTQYF. The CDR3 DNA reads as TGTGCCAGCAGCGTAGGTCTCCCGGACTCCCCCCACACAGATACGCAGTATTTT.

This clone was recorded a few times. The chain employs TRBV6-1 and TRBJ1-1; a weak D match, TRBD1 (6 bases). V was clipped by 4 bases and J by 1 base, with 10 bases between them. The CDR3 consists of 14 residues. Germline V lookup: CDR1 MNHNS, CDR2 SASEGT. The CDR3 protein is CASSGRTANTEAFF. CDR3 coding DNA: TGTGCCAGCAGTGGGAGGACAGCGAACACTGAAGCTTTCTTT.

This clone showed up just a few times. V usage is TRBV5-1 and J usage is TRBJ2-1; 10 nucleotides line up with TRBD1. V dropped 2 bases and J dropped 4; count of bases not matched to a gene: 12. Per germline, CDR1 SGHRS and CDR2 YFSETQ. CDR3 length equals 18 residues. CDR3 residues: CASSLYPPGQGRYNEQFF. In DNA form, the CDR3 reads TGCGCCAGCAGCTTATACCCCCCGGGACAGGGGAGATACAATGAGCAGTTCTTC.

Comments on this clone: Other DNA variants within this sample encode the same CDR3. The chain has TRBV5-1 and TRBJ1-1; 9 bases line up with TRBD1. After removal of 4 bases from V and 0 bases from J, the junction contained 4 bases not matched to a gene. Germline lookup yields CDR1 SGHRS and CDR2 YFSETQ. CDR3 length: 15 residues. This chain's CDR3 is CASSLGDRVNTEAFF. As DNA, the CDR3 is TGCGCCAGCAGCCTGGGGGACAGGGTGAACACTGAAGCTTTCTTT. Full variable domain (outside the CDR3, taken from reference TRBV5-1 and TRBJ1-1): KAGVTQTPRYLIKTRGQQVTLSCSPISGHRSVSWYQQTPGQGLQFLFEYFSETQRNKGNFPGRFSGRQFSNSRSEMNVSTLELGDSALYLCASSLGDRVNTEAFFGQGTRLTVV.

The genes are TRBV4-2 and TRBJ2-1; D may be TRBD2 (6 bases). The CDR3 consists of 12 residues. Germline V gene data show CDR1 as LGHNA and CDR2 as YNFKEQ. V was shortened by 0 bases and J by 15 bases, with 12 bases between the two germline ends. In DNA, the CDR3 is TGTGCCAGCAGCCAAGATGAAAGCGGGCTGTTCTTC. Residues: CASSQDESGLFF.

This chain connects TRBV6-5 to TRBJ2-7; possibly TRBD1 for D (6 bases). Per germline, CDR1 MNHEY and CDR2 SVGAGI. The ends were cut back, 4 bases at V and 0 bases at J, with 13 bases in the middle. CDR3 length equals 15 residues. The chain's CDR3 is CASSSPGTPSYEQYF. The CDR3 DNA is TGTGCCAGCAGTTCCCCCGGGACACCCTCCTACGAGCAGTACTTC.

This chain joins TRBV6-1 and TRBJ2-5; a possible D gene is TRBD1 (6 bases). The J call may not be correct, given that the DNA end is closer to TRBJ2-7. The CDR3 sequence is 15 residues long. Looked up from germline, CDR1 is MNHNS and CDR2 is SASEGT. This CDR3 is CASSESLQGAYEQYF. CDR3 sequence (DNA): TGTGCCAGCAGTGAATCCCTACAGGGCGCCTACGAGCAGTACTTC.

CDR3: CASSPGGGEKLFF. The CDR3 nucleotides read TGTGCCAGCAGCCCGGGGGGCGGTGAAAAACTGTTTTTT. The chain joins TRBV7-8 to TRBJ1-4, with a tentative D call TRBD1 (6 bases). CDR3 length: 13 residues. Germline lookup yields CDR1 SGHVS and CDR2 FQNEAQ. V was clipped by 5 bases and J by 7 bases, with 11 bases between them.

This clone has only a few counts. The chain uses TRBV9 and TRBJ1-1; D not certain. Trimming took off 2 bases at V and 0 bases at J, with 11 bases between the two ends. CDR1 SGDLS and CDR2 YYNGEE come from the germline V gene. CDR3 length equals 15 residues. The DNA of the CDR3 is TGTGCCAGCAGCGTCGTACGGGATATGAACACTGAAGCTTTCTTT. This sequence encodes CASSVVRDMNTEAFF.

This clone was counted between two and nine times. This sample includes further DNA sequences coding for the same CDR3. The genes are TRBV10-3 and TRBJ1-1, with D perhaps matching TRBD1 (5 bases). The CDR3 contains 14 residues. Germline V gene sequence: CDR1 ENHRY, CDR2 SYGVKD. V lost 0 bases to trimming and J lost 5 bases, with 10 bases between them. The CDR3 region has the DNA TGTGCCATCAGTGAGTCGACTGGGGGGACTGAAGCTTTCTTT. Protein product: CAISESTGGTEAFF.

The chain combines TRBV4-2 with TRBJ2-3, with TRBD2 matching over 14 bases. Per germline, CDR1 LGHNA and CDR2 YNFKEQ. The CDR3 has 17 amino acids. V dropped 4 bases and J dropped 5; count of bases not matched to a gene: 8. The CDR3 region is CASSLPTSGGAGDTQYF. The DNA of the CDR3 is TGTGCCAGCAGCCTCCCGACTAGCGGGGGGGCCGGAGATACGCAGTATTTT.

V is TRBV29-1 and J is TRBJ1-1; D uncertain. CDR3 length: 12 amino acids. The ends were cut back, 6 bases at V and 1 base at J, with 9 bases in the middle. CDR1 is SQVTM, CDR2 ANQGSEA, per germline. This CDR3 is CSVAVRNTEAFF. The CDR3 DNA sequence: TGCAGCGTCGCAGTAAGGAACACTGAAGCTTTCTTT.

This clone appeared a few times. The same CDR3 arises from other DNA sequences in this sample as well. The rearrangement links TRBV19 to TRBJ2-6; D call uncertain. Germline loops: CDR1 LNHDA, CDR2 SQIVND (reference sequence). The CDR3 spans 13 residues. With 2 bases removed from V and 3 bases from J, the gap between germline ends came to 2 bases. The DNA for the CDR3 is TGTGCCAGTAGTATAAGTGGGGCCAACGTCCTGACTTTC. Its protein is CASSISGANVLTF.

The V gene is TRBV7-3, the J gene TRBJ2-3; 13 positions match TRBD2. Germline CDR1 is SGHTA and CDR2 is FQGTGA. J was trimmed by 6 bases and V by 4 bases; bases with no gene match: 7. This CDR3 has 16 amino acids. This CDR3 is CASSSGPTSGGDTQYF. The CDR3 region has the DNA TGTGCCAGCAGCTCAGGCCCGACTAGCGGGGGGGATACGCAGTATTTT. Together with reference TRBV7-3 and TRBJ2-3, the CDR3 gives the full variable domain: GAGVSQTPSNKVTEKGKYVELRCDPISGHTALYWYRQSLGQGPEFLIYFQGTGAADDSGLPNDRFFAVRPEGSVSTLKIQRTERGDSAVYLCASSSGPTSGGDTQYFGPGTRLTVL.

V gene TRBV7-9 combines with J gene TRBJ1-2; D gene uncertain. The CDR3 loop spans 11 amino acids. V lost 7 bases, J lost 7 bases, and 10 bases lay in between. The germline gives CDR1 SEHNR, CDR2 FQNEAQ (reference sequence). The CDR3 sequence is CASKDYGGYTF. CDR3 bases: TGTGCCAGCAAAGATTACGGTGGCTACACCTTC.

The table lists this clone with a few counts. The chain is built from TRBV4-1 and TRBJ2-5; D gene ambiguous. Germline V CDR1 and CDR2: MGHRA, YSYEKL. V dropped 1 base and J dropped 5 bases, with 11 bases sitting between them. This CDR3 contains 14 residues. As DNA, the CDR3 is TGCGCCAGCAGCCAAGGTCATAGGCTGGAGACCCAGTACTTC. The encoded protein is CASSQGHRLETQYF.

This clone showed up just a few times. The chain combines TRBV30 with TRBJ2-2, with 9 bases lining up with TRBD1. The CDR3 has 16 residues. Germline lookup yields CDR1 GTSNPN and CDR2 SVGIG (reference sequence). Trimming took 7 bases from V and 4 from J; bases not matched to a gene: 13. The CDR3: CAFSRDRVSGTGELFF. The CDR3 nucleotides are TGTGCCTTTTCCCGGGACAGGGTTTCGGGCACCGGGGAGCTGTTTTTT.

The V call is TRBV7-2, the J call TRBJ1-1, with D possibly being TRBD1 (5 bases). V was cut by 5 bases and J by 0 bases, with 7 bases left in between. The CDR3 is 13 residues long. The V gene's germline CDR1 is SGHTA and CDR2 FQGNSA. The DNA of the CDR3 is TGTGCCAGCAGCAGCAGGGTGAACACTGAAGCTTTCTTT. Protein sequence: CASSSRVNTEAFF. The variable domain in full, completed from reference TRBV7-2 and TRBJ1-1, reads GAGVSQSPSNKVTEKGKDVELRCDPISGHTALYWYRQSLGQGLEFLIYFQGNSAPDKSGLPSDRFSAERTGGSVSTLTIQRTQQEDSAVYLCASSSRVNTEAFFGQGTRLTVV.

This clone has more than one count but fewer than ten. V gene TRBV5-6 combines with J gene TRBJ2-7; perhaps TRBD2 as D (6 bases). V was cut by 6 bases and J by 0 bases, with 16 bases left in between. This CDR3 comprises 15 residues. Germline lookup yields CDR1 SGHDT and CDR2 YYEEEE. CDR3 in amino acids: CASTRVAVSSYEQYF. DNA of the CDR3: TGTGCCAGCACCCGAGTAGCGGTTAGCTCCTACGAGCAGTACTTC. The whole variable domain, filled in from reference TRBV5-6 and TRBJ2-7, reads DAGVTQSPTHLIKTRGQQVTLRCSPKSGHDTVSWYQQALGQGPQFIFQYYEEEERQRGNFPDRFSGHQFPNYSSELNVNALLLGDSALYLCASTRVAVSSYEQYFGPGTRLTVT.

This clone occurred a few times. The chain combines TRBV4-2 with TRBJ1-3, with 10 bases matching TRBD1. V lost 4 bases, J lost 2 bases, and 5 bases stayed unmatched. CDR1 and CDR2 from the germline V gene are LGHNA and YNFKEQ. The CDR3 spans 16 residues. CDR3 loop: CASSRTGQGTGNTIYF. Here the CDR3 DNA reads TGTGCCAGCAGCCGAACGGGACAGGGGACTGGAAACACCATATATTTT.